The rows below give T cell receptor beta chains drawn from one sample of a study of T cell therapy after organ transplantation. Their cognate antigens are unknown. Produced via immunoSEQ multiplex PCR; TCRdb's table is partial and in-frame only. The sample shows 2,000 to 2,500 clones, roughly 79% of them seen only once. Sequencing was performed on CD8+ T cells from blood, taken before autologous CMV-specific T cell therapy. All receptors come from a human patient who had received a solid organ transplant and had CMV disease. Each CDR3 is given with its conserved first and last residue. D genes are given only for firm matches. Where a row states a size, it is once, few, many or the class of an expanded clone; other rows omit it.

TRBV13	TRBJ2-3	.	.	TGTGCCAGCAGCTTCTTCGGGGCCACAGATACGCAGTATTTT	CASSFFGATDTQYF
TRBV7-9	TRBJ1-5	few	.	TGTGCCAGCAGCCGGGGACTACGGCCCCAGCATTTT	CASSRGLRPQHF
TRBV19	TRBJ2-1	.	.	TGTGCCAGTAGTTGGATTGGGGGGTACAATGAGCAGTTCTTC	CASSWIGGYNEQFF
TRBV27	TRBJ1-1	.	TRBD1	TGTGCCAGCTGCCCCGGGGACAGGTATTTGACTGAAGCTTTCTTT	CASCPGDRYLTEAFF
TRBV29-1	TRBJ2-5	few	TRBD1	TGCAGCGCTCCGGGACAGGGAGGAGAGACCCAGTACTTC	CSAPGQGGETQYF
TRBV7-9	TRBJ2-1	.	.	TGTGCCAGCAAACCCCCGCTAAATGAGCAGTTCTTC	CASKPPLNEQFF
TRBV5-5	TRBJ1-5	.	.	TGTGCCAGCAGCTTGGATGTAGGGAGCTTAAATCAGCCCCAGCATTTT	CASSLDVGSLNQPQHF
TRBV29-1	TRBJ2-7	once	.	TGCAGCGTTGTAGGGGGTCCAGGGGTTGGCGAGCAGTACTTC	CSVVGGPGVGEQYF
TRBV25-1	TRBJ2-1	.	TRBD2	TGTGCCAGCAGTGAAATTAGAGCGGGGCGGGTAAACAATGAGCAGTTCTTC	CASSEIRAGRVNNEQFF
TRBV27	TRBJ1-1	.	.	TGTGCCAGCAGTCCGAGGGGGAACACTGAAGCTTTCTTT	CASSPRGNTEAFF
TRBV5-5	TRBJ2-5	.	TRBD2	TGTGCCAGCAGCTTGGAACTAGCGGGAGTTGAGACCCAGTACTTC	CASSLELAGVETQYF
TRBV4-1	TRBJ2-3	.	.	TGCGCCAGCAGCCAATCTTGGGTAACTAGCACAGATACGCAGTATTTT	CASSQSWVTSTDTQYF
TRBV4-1	TRBJ1-1	.	.	TGCGCCAGCAGCCAGGGATTCGGGGTGGACACTGAAGCTTTCTTT	CASSQGFGVDTEAFF
TRBV5-1	TRBJ1-1	.	.	TGCGCCAGCAGACCGGACTTGGGGAACACTGAAGCTTTCTTT	CASRPDLGNTEAFF
TRBV5-1	TRBJ2-5	.	.	TGCGCCAGCTACGACCACATCCAAGAGACCCAGTACTTC	CASYDHIQETQYF
TRBV2	TRBJ2-3	once	TRBD2	TGTGCCAGCAGGGGAGGGGCGAGCACAGATACGCAGTATTTT	CASRGGASTDTQYF
TRBV5-1	TRBJ1-1	.	.	TGCGCCAGCAGCTTGAGGTTGAGCACTGAAGCTTTCTTT	CASSLRLSTEAFF
TRBV5-6	TRBJ2-5	.	TRBD2	TGTGCCAGCAGCCCCGGGACTAGCAGCGGAGAGACCCAGTACTTC	CASSPGTSSGETQYF
TRBV2	TRBJ2-7	.	TRBD1	TGTGCCAGCAGTGAAGTCCAGGGGGCTTTAGAGCAGTACTTC	CASSEVQGALEQYF
TRBV7-9	TRBJ2-2	large	.	TGTGCCAGCAGCTCGATATCTGGGGTATCCGGGGAGCTGTTTTTT	CASSSISGVSGELFF
TRBV11-2	TRBJ2-3	.	.	TGTGCCAGCAGCTTGAACTTCGTGGGGGATACGCAGTATTTT	CASSLNFVGDTQYF
TRBV4-1	TRBJ2-3	.	.	TGCGCCAGCAGCCAGTACCCCCCGGACAGTTCTTCAGATACGCAGTATTTT	CASSQYPPDSSSDTQYF
TRBV7-2	TRBJ2-3	.	TRBD2	TGTGCCAGCAGCTTTTTACTAGCGGGAGCAGATACGCAGTATTTT	CASSFLLAGADTQYF
TRBV11-3	TRBJ2-1	.	.	TGTGCCAGCAGCCTCTCAAAGGGAGAAAGTGGTGAGCAGTTCTTC	CASSLSKGESGEQFF
TRBV19	TRBJ2-3	.	.	TGTGCCAGTAGTATGGATACTTCTAGCACAGATACGCAGTATTTT	CASSMDTSSTDTQYF
TRBV7-2	TRBJ2-3	once	.	TGTGCCAGCAGCTTAATTCCCCTTGCAGATACGCAGTATTTT	CASSLIPLADTQYF
TRBV6-1	TRBJ1-2	few	.	TGTGCCAGCAGTGAAGCCGGGGGAGGGCTCGGCTACACCTTC	CASSEAGGGLGYTF
TRBV5-5	TRBJ2-5	.	.	TGTGCCAGCAGCTCGGTAGAGGAGACCCAGTACTTC	CASSSVEETQYF
TRBV5-6	TRBJ2-3	.	.	TGTGCCAGCACCTCTTTGGGGGCGTACACAGATACGCAGTATTTT	CASTSLGAYTDTQYF
TRBV27	TRBJ2-7	.	TRBD1	TGTGCCAGCAGTTTATCCGGGACAGCCTACGAGCAGTACTTC	CASSLSGTAYEQYF
TRBV27	TRBJ2-7	.	.	TGTGCCAGCAGCCCCGGGTCGTACGAGCAGTACTTC	CASSPGSYEQYF
TRBV11-1	TRBJ2-1	.	TRBD1	TGTGCCAGCAGCTTAGTTTTCGGGACAGGGCGATCCTACAATGAGCAGTTCTTC	CASSLVFGTGRSYNEQFF
TRBV7-6	TRBJ2-3	.	TRBD2	TGTGCCAGCAGCTTAGTACTAGCGGGAGTGAGAGATACGCAGTATTTT	CASSLVLAGVRDTQYF
TRBV9	TRBJ2-5	few	.	TGTGCCAGCAGTATAGGACTCCTGGGACAAGAGACCCAGTACTTC	CASSIGLLGQETQYF
TRBV13	TRBJ2-7	.	.	TGTGCCAGCAGTTATAGGGACTACGAGCAGTACTTC	CASSYRDYEQYF
TRBV6-6	TRBJ2-5	.	.	TGTGCCAGCATCGATGTTCAAGAGACCCAGTACTTC	CASIDVQETQYF
TRBV5-6	TRBJ2-5	once	.	TGTGCCAGCAGCTTGGTGGGGGTGGAAGAAGAGACCCAGTACTTC	CASSLVGVEEETQYF
TRBV7-8	TRBJ1-1	.	TRBD1	TGTGCCAGCAGCCCCGGACAGGGAGGCCCTGAAGCTTTCTTT	CASSPGQGGPEAFF
TRBV6-5	TRBJ1-2	.	.	TGTGCCAGCAGCCAGACACGGACCGATGGCTACACCTTC	CASSQTRTDGYTF
TRBV6-5	TRBJ2-7	.	.	TGTGCCAGCAGTTATCAGGACGGGGGAGGATTCGAGCAGTACTTC	CASSYQDGGGFEQYF
TRBV6-1	TRBJ1-2	.	TRBD1	TGTGCCAGCAGTGAACCGGGACAGACTTATTATGGCTACACCTTC	CASSEPGQTYYGYTF
TRBV4-1	TRBJ2-6	once	.	TGCGCCAGCAGCCAAGATGAATCGTCTGGGGCCAACGTCCTGACTTTC	CASSQDESSGANVLTF
TRBV4-1	TRBJ1-3	.	.	TGCGCCAGCAGCCAAGACTTGCAGGGAAACACCATATATTTT	CASSQDLQGNTIYF
TRBV19	TRBJ2-5	.	.	TGTGCCAGTAGTTCTCGATCAGCGGAGACCCAGTACTTC	CASSSRSAETQYF
TRBV7-9	TRBJ1-4	once	TRBD1	TGTGCCAGCAGCTTAGCAGGACAGGGGACCGACGAAAAACTGTTTTTT	CASSLAGQGTDEKLFF
TRBV7-3	TRBJ2-1	.	.	TGTGCCAGCAGCCTCGACTACAACAATGAGCAGTTCTTC	CASSLDYNNEQFF
TRBV27	TRBJ2-1	.	.	TGTGCCAGCAGTTTATACCCCCACAGCAATGAGCAGTTCTTC	CASSLYPHSNEQFF
TRBV19	TRBJ2-7	few	.	TGTGCCAGTAGTATAGTTGGCAGGTCCTACGAGCAGTACTTC	CASSIVGRSYEQYF
TRBV11-3	TRBJ2-7	few	.	TGTGCCAGCAGCTTCCCCTGTGAGCAGTACTTC	CASSFPCEQYF